These 10 T cell receptor beta chains were all obtained from the same sample, sequenced in a study of Ad26.COV2.S vaccination and SARS-CoV-2 variants. Sequencing used immunoSEQ multiplex PCR; TCRdb keeps in-frame clones, though not all of them. The table includes 250,000 to 300,000 clones, around 87% detected once. Treatment noted: some 20 received Ad26.COV2.S at low or high dose, single or two shots; a few received placebo; per-sample allocation not given. Specimen acquisition occurred on day 63 following the initial vaccine or placebo injection. The sequencing used peripheral blood, collected in a trial of Ad26.COV2.S vaccine versus placebo. All receptors derive from a person aged 18-60 years who received the Ad26.COV2.S COVID-19 vaccine or a placebo.

The chain uses TRBV6-1 and TRBJ2-1, with 7 nucleotides matching TRBD2. CDR1 and CDR2 (germline): MNHNS, SASEGT. Trimming took 2 bases from V and 6 from J; bases not matched to a gene: 7. The length of the CDR3 is 15 residues. In DNA form, the CDR3 reads TGTGCCAGCAGTGAATTCATTAGGACTAGCAATGAGCAGTTCTTC. It translates to CASSEFIRTSNEQFF.

V and J are TRBV6-6 and TRBJ1-6; D is possibly TRBD1 (6 bases). The germline V gene encodes CDR1 MNHNY and CDR2 SVGAGI (reference sequence). Trimming took 5 bases from V and 0 from J, leaving 17 bases between them. This CDR3 has 18 residues. CDR3 residues: CASSLSGGEGSYNSPLHF. DNA of the CDR3: TGTGCCAGCAGTCTTTCGGGGGGCGAAGGCTCCTATAATTCACCCCTCCACTTT.

This clone has a handful of counts. V and J are TRBV7-2 and TRBJ2-5; D may be TRBD1 (6 bases). The germline gives CDR1 SGHTA, CDR2 FQGNSA. The CDR3 consists of 16 residues. Trimming took 1 base from V and 2 from J, leaving 14 bases between them. The CDR3 DNA follows: TGTGCCAGCAGCTTAGGATCCAGGGGTGTTCAAGAGACCCAGTACTTC. Translation gives CASSLGSRGVQETQYF.

The chain links TRBV27 to TRBJ1-1; TRBD1 is a possible D gene (6 bases). The CDR3 covers 15 residues. The V gene's germline CDR1 is MNHEY and CDR2 SMNVEV (reference sequence). Deletions cut 5 bases from V and 3 bases from J, with 16 bases between. The CDR3: CASSPSGQPYTEAFF. CDR3 DNA sequence: TGTGCCAGCAGTCCTTCCGGACAGCCCTACACTGAAGCTTTCTTT.

The chain recombines TRBV20-1 with TRBJ1-1; 9 bases map to TRBD1. Germline V gene data show CDR1 as DFQATT and CDR2 as SNEGSKA (reference sequence). The CDR3 loop spans 11 amino acids. After removal of 7 bases from V and 7 bases from J, the junction contained 4 bases not matched to a gene. Here the CDR3 reads CSVRQGGEAFF. The DNA of the CDR3 is TGCAGTGTTCGACAGGGGGGTGAAGCTTTCTTT.

The CDR3 DNA sequence: TGTGCCAGTAGTATTTTCCCTAGGGGGGCCTCTGGGGCCAACGTCCTGACTTTC. This gives the protein CASSIFPRGASGANVLTF. The rearrangement uses TRBV19 and TRBJ2-6; D is possibly TRBD1 or TRBD2 (6 bases each). Germline-derived CDR1 and CDR2 are LNHDA and SQIVND (reference sequence). The CDR3 is made up of 18 amino acids. Between the trimmed V and J ends, which lost 3 bases and 0 bases, there was a span of 15 bases.

V usage is TRBV29-1 and J usage is TRBJ1-2, with D possibly being TRBD1 (5 bases). V lost 7 bases and J 2 bases, leaving 11 bases between the germline ends. Germline CDR1 reads SQVTM; CDR2 reads ANQGSEA. CDR3 length: 12 residues. CDR3 region: CSAGEGNYGYTF. Written as DNA, the CDR3 is TGCAGCGCCGGAGAGGGGAACTATGGCTACACCTTC.

The rearrangement uses TRBV9 and TRBJ2-2, with D perhaps TRBD2 (5 bases). V was clipped by 0 bases and J by 6 bases, with 21 bases between them. This CDR3 is built from 18 residues. From germline, CDR1 is SGDLS and CDR2 YYNGEE. DNA of the CDR3: TGTGCCAGCAGCGTAGCTCTTCGGGTCGGGGAAGGTGCCGGGGAGCTGTTTTTT. Protein product: CASSVALRVGEGAGELFF.

The V and J genes are TRBV6-1 and TRBJ2-5; TRBD1 aligns across 7 bases. V shed 1 base, J shed 3 bases, and the junction held 2 bases outside the gene matches. The CDR3 is 14 amino acids. Germline assignment: CDR1 MNHNS and CDR2 SASEGT. The CDR3 spells CASSEGTGEETQYF. The CDR3 DNA follows: TGTGCCAGCAGTGAAGGGACAGGAGAAGAGACCCAGTACTTC.

CDR3 sequence: CASSLIISRGGIRDEQFF. CDR3 nucleotide sequence: TGTGCCAGCAGCCTAATTATAAGTAGAGGGGGAATTCGGGATGAGCAGTTCTTC. The V call is TRBV7-8, the J call TRBJ2-1; D perhaps matches TRBD1 (6 bases). Per the germline V gene, CDR1 is SGHVS and CDR2 is FQNEAQ. This CDR3 has 18 amino acids. V was pared by 5 bases and J by 8 bases, with 28 bases between. Using reference TRBV7-8 and TRBJ2-1 for the parts outside the CDR3, the full variable domain is GAGVSQSPRYKVAKRGQDVALRCDPISGHVSLFWYQQALGQGPEFLTYFQNEAQLDKSGLPSDRFFAERPEGSVSTLKIQRTQQEDSAVYLCASSLIISRGGIRDEQFFGPGTRLTVL.